The 10 T cell receptor beta chains below were found in one sample sequenced in a study of human T cells and chemical hapten exposure. The sample's time point: patch test 2, 6 weeks after DPC sensitization. Treatment: therapeutic diphenylcyclopropenone sensitization with weekly scalp DPC. TCRdb redid the calling of the RACE reads with MiXCR, one entry per CDR3 protein. The sample carries hundreds of thousands of distinct CDR3 sequences, about 6% recorded once. The source was whole blood, collected in connection with sensitization to the hapten diphenylcyclopropenone (DPC). Receptor source: a woman in her late teens or twenties with alopecia areata. Some clones in this sample may be carry-over from other donors' samples.

The chain carries TRBV6-5 and TRBJ2-5; D ambiguous. Trimming took off 8 bases at V and 2 bases at J, with 12 bases between the two ends. There are 13 residues in the CDR3. Germline V gives CDR1 MNHEY, CDR2 SVGAGI. In DNA, the CDR3 is TGTGCCAGCGGTAGAGCCCCTCAAGAGACCCAGTACTTC. This sequence encodes CASGRAPQETQYF.

A few counts support this clonotype. The V and J genes are TRBV5-1 and TRBJ2-3; tentative D call: TRBD2 (6 bases). CDR1 is SGHRS, CDR2 YFSETQ, per germline. Deletions cut 4 bases from V and 7 bases from J, with 13 bases between. The CDR3 extends over 13 amino acids. The CDR3, as DNA: TGCGCCAGCAGCGGCGGGACTCGACATACGCAGTATTTT. As protein: CASSGGTRHTQYF.

CDR3 DNA: TGCGCCAGCGGCCCGGGACAGAGCTATGGCTACACCTTC. It encodes CASGPGQSYGYTF. The chain employs TRBV5-1 and TRBJ1-2, with 7 bases matching TRBD1. In germline, CDR1 is SGHRS, CDR2 YFSETQ. The CDR3 has 13 amino acids. The V gene end was trimmed by 7 bases and the J gene end by 4 bases; junction bases not matched to a gene: 7.

This clonotype was detected a few times. The chain combines TRBV20-1 with TRBJ1-2; D is perhaps TRBD1 (5 bases). Germline values: CDR1 DFQATT, CDR2 SNEGSKA (reference sequence). CDR3 length equals 13 residues. V lost 3 bases, J lost 2 bases, and 10 bases lay in between. DNA for the CDR3: TGCAGTGCTAGTTCCCAGGGAAACTATGGCTACACCTTC. Amino acid sequence: CSASSQGNYGYTF.

This clonotype was observed many times. This rearrangement joins TRBV7-2 to TRBJ2-6; the D gene is possibly TRBD1 (6 bases). V was trimmed by 5 bases and J by 2 bases, leaving 10 bases between them. The germline CDR1 and CDR2 sequences are SGHTA and FQGNSA. The CDR3 loop spans 15 amino acids. The DNA for the CDR3 is TGTGCCAGCAGCGTACAGGGCGCTGGGGCCAACGTCCTGACTTTC. It codes for CASSVQGAGANVLTF.

This clonotype was observed a few times. This chain connects TRBV5-4 to TRBJ2-2; D gene unclear. The CDR3 contains 15 residues. Trimming left V 2 bases short and J 9 bases short, with 17 bases between. Per the germline V gene, CDR1 is SGHNT and CDR2 is YYREEE (reference sequence). The CDR3 protein is CASSFSSTPGRELFF. DNA for the CDR3: TGTGCCAGCAGCTTTTCCAGCACTCCTGGGCGGGAGCTGTTTTTT.

This clonotype has a handful of counts. The rearrangement links TRBV24-1 to TRBJ2-1, with 7 bases fitting TRBD1. Trimming at V came to 5 bases and at J to 9 bases, leaving 6 bases not matched to a gene. Germline-derived CDR1 and CDR2 are KGHDR and SFDVKD. The CDR3 is made up of 13 amino acids. CDR3 sequence reads: CATSGGGRGEQFF. CDR3 DNA: TGTGCCACCAGTGGAGGGGGCAGGGGTGAGCAGTTCTTC.

This clonotype has ten or more counts. The chain links TRBV7-8 to TRBJ2-3; tentatively, D is TRBD1 or TRBD2 (5 bases each). This CDR3 comprises 18 residues. The V gene's germline CDR1 is SGHVS and CDR2 FQNEAQ. The ends were cut back, 1 base at V and 2 bases at J, with 19 bases in the middle. The CDR3 protein is CASSLGSWDRMFTDTQYF. CDR3 DNA: TGTGCCAGCAGCTTAGGAAGTTGGGACCGAATGTTCACAGATACGCAGTATTTT.

The chain uses TRBV20-1 and TRBJ1-2; D is uncertain. The CDR3 sequence is 11 residues long. Trimming removed 8 bases at V and 4 bases at J, with 11 bases between. Germline CDR1 DFQATT, CDR2 SNEGSKA (reference sequence). CDR3 DNA sequence: TGCAGTCCGGAGGGATCCTATGGCTACACCTTC. Translation: CSPEGSYGYTF.

Many counts were recorded for this clonotype. The rearrangement links TRBV24-1 to TRBJ2-2, with D possibly TRBD1 on 6 matching bases. CDR1 is KGHDR and CDR2 is SFDVKD in the germline V gene. The germline V and J ends were trimmed by 3 bases and 5 bases, with 15 bases remaining between them. The CDR3 runs to 16 residues. The DNA for the CDR3 is TGTGCCACCAGTGATGGCAGGGGAAGCTCAACCGGGGAGCTGTTTTTT. It specifies CATSDGRGSSTGELFF.